Following are 9 T cell receptor beta chains from one sample sequenced in a study of shared clonotypes between healthy human individuals. Cells designated naive CD8 were CD45RO-negative and were positively selected for CCR7, with terminally differentiated effector memory CD45RA+ cells excluded. The repertoire was sequenced with immunoSEQ multiplex PCR; TCRdb's copy has only in-frame clones and lacks some. The sample has more than 2 million clones, about 94% seen once. The sequenced material came from naive CD8+ T cells from PBMCs. Source of these receptors: a man aged 18-30 years in good health. Some clones in this sample may be carry-over from other donors' samples.

Turning to this clone: Other DNA sequences in this sample translate to the same CDR3. The rearrangement joins TRBV27 to TRBJ2-5; no reliable D call. Germline V gene lookup returns CDR1 MNHEY and CDR2 SMNVEV (reference sequence). The ends were cut back, 6 bases at V and 2 bases at J, with 4 bases in the middle. This CDR3 contains 11 residues. The CDR3 DNA reads TGTGCCAGCAGAGGGCAAGAGACCCAGTACTTC. Protein: CASRGQETQYF.

This clone was detected once. The rearrangement joins TRBV12-5 to TRBJ1-1, with TRBD1 as a possible D gene (6 bases). V dropped 2 bases and J dropped 5 bases, with 18 bases sitting between them. The germline gives CDR1 LGHNT, CDR2 FRNRAP. The length of the CDR3 is 16 residues. The CDR3 spells CASGLLAGARHTEAFF. In DNA form, the CDR3 reads TGTGCTAGTGGTTTGCTGGCGGGGGCGCGGCATACTGAAGCTTTCTTT.

This clone came up a few times. The V and J genes are TRBV7-9 and TRBJ1-1, with D possibly matching TRBD1 (5 bases). This CDR3 has 14 residues. Germline values: CDR1 SEHNR, CDR2 FQNEAQ (reference sequence). V lost 3 bases and J 4 bases, leaving 12 bases between the germline ends. The CDR3 nucleotides are TGTGCCAGCAGCTTCGGTGCAGGGAGCACTGAAGCTTTCTTT. As protein: CASSFGAGSTEAFF.

The chain recombines TRBV10-3 with TRBJ1-2; perhaps TRBD1 as D (5 bases). Germline loops: CDR1 ENHRY, CDR2 SYGVKD. This CDR3 has 15 amino acids. With 4 bases removed from V and 0 bases from J, the gap between germline ends came to 12 bases. Written as DNA, the CDR3 is TGTGCCATCAGTGGGGCGACAGCGTCTAACTATGGCTACACCTTC. As protein: CAISGATASNYGYTF.

The chain joins TRBV6-6 to TRBJ2-1; maybe TRBD2 (5 bases). The CDR3 consists of 14 residues. Germline-derived CDR1 and CDR2 are MNHNY and SVGAGI (reference sequence). The V gene lost 5 bases and the J gene lost 2 bases, with 10 bases spanning the gap. The CDR3: CASSKRTAYNEQFF. In nucleotides, the CDR3 is TGTGCCAGCAGTAAGCGGACGGCCTACAATGAGCAGTTCTTC.

Worth noting for this clone: A read error may explain this, as a much larger clone is one base away. Other DNA sequences in this specimen translate into the identical CDR3. The CDR3 reads CASSFGRSYEQYF. The CDR3 DNA sequence: TGTGCCAGCAGTTTTGGGAGATCCTACGAGCAGTACTTC. V gene TRBV27 combines with J gene TRBJ2-7; tentatively, D is TRBD2 (5 bases). This CDR3 region has 13 residues. V lost 3 bases and J lost 1, with 7 bases in between. From germline, CDR1 is MNHEY and CDR2 SMNVEV (reference sequence).

The V gene is TRBV11-2, the J gene TRBJ2-3; D is unclear. Deletions cut 4 bases from V and 8 bases from J, with 16 bases between. CDR1 is SGHAT, CDR2 FQNNGV, per germline. The CDR3 consists of 14 residues. The CDR3 nucleotides read TGTGCCAGCAGCTCCCGACGCGAGGTTGTTACGCAGTATTTT. It yields the protein CASSSRREVVTQYF.

J is TRBJ2-7 and V is TRBV27, with a weak D call TRBD2 (5 bases). The CDR3 spans 12 residues. Trimming left V 5 bases short and J 6 bases short, with 11 bases between. CDR1 is MNHEY and CDR2 is SMNVEV in the germline V gene (reference sequence). The CDR3 sequence: CASSPMGSEQYF. The CDR3 nucleotides read TGTGCCAGCAGTCCGATGGGGAGCGAGCAGTACTTC.

This chain links TRBV27 with TRBJ2-1, with D possibly matching TRBD2 (5 bases). Germline loops: CDR1 MNHEY, CDR2 SMNVEV (reference sequence). V was shortened by 2 bases and J by 9 bases, with 11 bases between the two germline ends. The CDR3 covers 13 residues. CDR3 nucleotides: TGTGCCAGCAGTTTACCCCACCGGGGTGAGCAGTTCTTC. The encoded protein is CASSLPHRGEQFF.